This T cell receptor beta chain was recovered during a study of post-analysis software for immune sequencing data. Findings and limits, study-wide: TRBV segments more frequent in patients than in controls numbered roughly five and included TRBV5-6, TRBV5-1 and TRBV20-1.

Every TCR beta cDNA library bore unique molecular identifiers. TCRdb reprocessed the PCR reads via MiXCR and lists one record per CDR3 protein. Of approximately 730,000 distinct CDR3 sequences listed, just over 45% are singletons. This CDR3 region has 14 residues. V dropped 0 bases and J dropped 6 bases, with 12 bases sitting between them. CDR1 is SGHVS, CDR2 FQNEAQ, per germline. In regard to this clonotype: The antigen remains undetermined.

Specimen: blood. The V and J genes are TRBV7-8 and TRBJ2-7, with D unresolved. The TCR sequence derives from a girl under 18 with multiple sclerosis. The CDR3: CASSLAGRVPEQYF. As DNA, the CDR3 is TGTGCCAGCAGCTTAGCGGGCCGGGTTCCCGAGCAGTACTTC.